Following are 20 T cell receptor beta chains from one sample sequenced in a study of blood T cell repertoires in COVID-19. Generated by immunoSEQ multiplex PCR, the TCRdb table keeps only in-frame clones and is missing some. The sample has over 350,000 clones, approximately 88% seen once; the top ten hold around 0.91%. Material for sequencing was PBMCs or T cells enriched from blood (not recorded which). The receptors originated from a young woman with acute COVID-19.

The chain has TRBV4-3 and TRBJ2-7, with TRBD1 matching over 11 bases. Germline V gives CDR1 LGHNA, CDR2 YSLEER. With V trimmed by 0 bases and J by 4 bases, 8 bases remained unmatched. The CDR3 consists of 17 residues. CDR3 amino acids: CASSQEVGQGAFYEQYF. Here the CDR3 DNA reads TGCGCCAGCAGCCAAGAGGTCGGACAGGGGGCGTTTTACGAGCAGTACTTC.

This chain uses TRBV21-1 with TRBJ1-5. TRBV21-1 is noted as a pseudogene. The CDR3 consists of 16 residues. The chain's CDR3 is CASSKGRDRGNQPQHF. CDR3 in DNA: TGTGCCAGCAGCAAAGGGCGGGACCGAGGCAATCAGCCCCAGCATTTT.

A single count supports this clone. The chain carries TRBV28 and TRBJ1-5, with 7 bases fitting TRBD1. Germline CDR1 reads MDHEN; CDR2 reads SYDVKM. V lost 1 base to trimming and J lost 5 bases; unmatched junction nucleotides: 8. The CDR3 loop spans 16 amino acids. CDR3: CASSLLEGGSHQPQHF. CDR3 bases: TGTGCCAGCAGTTTATTGGAAGGGGGCTCCCATCAGCCCCAGCATTTT.

This clone is a singleton in its sample. V is TRBV4-1 and J is TRBJ2-1, with D possibly matching TRBD2 (5 bases). CDR1 and CDR2 from the germline V gene are MGHRA and YSYEKL. V shed 0 bases and J shed 0 bases, with 12 bases lying between them. This CDR3 comprises 17 residues. CDR3 sequence reads: CASSQDGGGSSYNEQFF. CDR3 DNA sequence: TGCGCCAGCAGCCAAGATGGAGGCGGAAGCTCCTACAATGAGCAGTTCTTC.

The chain uses TRBV21-1 and TRBJ1-2. TRBV21-1 is described as a pseudogene. CDR3 size: 15 residues. The CDR3 sequence: CASSARDSFICGYTF. The CDR3 DNA sequence: TGTGCCAGCAGCGCCCGGGACTCCTTTATTTGTGGCTACACCTTC.

On this clone itself: Additional DNA sequences in this sample encode the identical CDR3. This sequence joins TRBV12-3 or TRBV12-4 and TRBJ1-5; D is ambiguous. The CDR3 runs 13 residues. V shed 1 base and J shed 7 bases, with 8 bases lying between them. CDR3 bases: TGTGCCAGCAGTTTAGGCGGGTTCCAGCCCCAGCATTTT. Residues: CASSLGGFQPQHF.

The chain is built from TRBV2 and TRBJ2-7; tentative D call: TRBD2 (5 bases). CDR3 length equals 14 residues. Germline V gene sequence: CDR1 SNHLY, CDR2 FYNNEI. Trimming took 7 bases from V and 0 from J, leaving 13 bases between them. The CDR3 coding sequence is TGTGCCAGCACGAGGGCTGTGTTCTCCTACGAGCAGTACTTC. Its protein product is CASTRAVFSYEQYF.

The CDR3 sequence is CASSQETAEYEKLFF. CDR3 nucleotide sequence: TGTGCCAGCAGCCAAGAGACTGCTGAATATGAAAAACTGTTTTTT. The rearrangement joins TRBV3-1 (or the pseudogene TRBV3-2) to TRBJ1-4; D is unresolved. The CDR3 has 15 amino acids. Germline lookup yields CDR1 LGHDT and CDR2 YNNKEL (reference sequence). Trimming removed 0 bases at V and 6 bases at J, with 11 bases between.

V and J are TRBV25-1 and TRBJ1-1; 7 bases agree with TRBD1. Unmatched junction bases numbered 9, after V lost 4 bases and J lost 7 bases. The CDR3 covers 14 residues. Germline V gives CDR1 MGHDK, CDR2 SYGVNS. CDR3 residues: CASSVDRALGEAFF. Here the CDR3 DNA reads TGTGCCAGCAGTGTCGACAGGGCACTGGGTGAAGCTTTCTTT.

The chain joins TRBV9 to TRBJ2-3, with a weak D call TRBD2 (6 bases). V shed 3 bases and J shed 6 bases, with 14 bases lying between them. The germline gives CDR1 SGDLS, CDR2 YYNGEE. This CDR3 is 14 amino acids long. As DNA, the CDR3 is TGTGCCAGCAGCGCTTTTCTGACTAGGGATACGCAGTATTTT. It codes for CASSAFLTRDTQYF. Supplemented by reference TRBV9 and TRBJ2-3, the full variable domain reads DSGVTQTPKHLITATGQRVTLRCSPRSGDLSVYWYQQSLDQGLQFLIQYYNGEERAKGNILERFSAQQFPDLHSELNLSSLELGDSALYFCASSAFLTRDTQYFGPGTRLTVL.

This sequence joins TRBV6-2 or TRBV6-3 and TRBJ1-2; 8 nucleotides match TRBD1. V shed 2 bases and J 4 bases; nucleotides not matched to a gene: 21. Germline assignment: CDR1 MNHEY and CDR2 SVGEGT. The CDR3 has 20 amino acids. In DNA form, the CDR3 reads TGTGCCAGCAGTTACGAGCTCGCCGGTAGGGGACAGGTCCTTCCCTATGGCTACACCTTC. Its protein product is CASSYELAGRGQVLPYGYTF.

The rearrangement links TRBV5-1 to TRBJ2-7, with D possibly being TRBD2 (6 bases). The CDR3 is made up of 14 amino acids. The germline V and J ends were trimmed by 2 bases and 3 bases, with 12 bases remaining between them. Germline loops: CDR1 SGHRS, CDR2 YFSETQ. The CDR3 nucleotides read TGCGCCAGCAGCTTTAGGAGGGAAGGCTACGAGCAGTACTTC. It is translated as CASSFRREGYEQYF.

The V and J genes are TRBV30 and TRBJ1-2; D unresolved. The V gene lost 6 bases and the J gene lost 4 bases, with 15 bases spanning the gap. The CDR3 consists of 13 residues. CDR1 and CDR2 (germline): GTSNPN, SVGIG (reference sequence). In DNA form, the CDR3 reads TGTGCCTGCTGGCGTCGGGGTGGCTATGGCTACACCTTC. Translated, it gives CACWRRGGYGYTF. Combining the CDR3 with reference TRBV30 and TRBJ1-2 gives the whole variable domain SQTIHQWPATLVQPVGSPLSLECTVEGTSNPNLYWYRQAAGRGLQLLFYSVGIGQISSEVPQNLSASRPQDRQFILSSKKLLLSDSGFYLCACWRRGGYGYTFGSGTRLTVV.

The chain is built from TRBV6-4 and TRBJ1-4; tentative D call: TRBD1 (6 bases). CDR3 size: 16 residues. The germline V gene has CDR1 MRHNA and CDR2 SNTAGT. With 3 bases removed from V and 3 bases from J, the gap between germline ends came to 14 bases. DNA of the CDR3: TGTGCCAGCAGTGAATTACAGGGTGGCCCTAATGAAAAACTGTTTTTT. Amino acid sequence: CASSELQGGPNEKLFF.

The chain is built from TRBV10-3 and TRBJ2-3; 12 bases line up with TRBD2. The CDR3 has 15 residues. V lost 5 bases, J lost 5 bases, and 5 bases stayed unmatched. Germline V gene data show CDR1 as ENHRY and CDR2 as SYGVKD. The CDR3 sequence: CAISKTSGGRDTQYF. CDR3 nucleotide sequence: TGTGCCATCAGTAAGACTAGCGGGGGCAGAGATACGCAGTATTTT.

The V and J genes are TRBV2 and TRBJ1-5, with a weak D call TRBD1 (6 bases). The CDR3 has 14 amino acids. Trimming cost V 4 bases and J 4 bases, with 11 bases left between them. Germline CDR1 and CDR2: SNHLY and FYNNEI. Here the CDR3 reads CASSGAGENQPQHF. The CDR3, as DNA: TGTGCCAGCAGTGGGGCAGGGGAAAATCAGCCCCAGCATTTT. Looking up the rest from reference TRBV2 and TRBJ1-5 gives the full variable domain: EPEVTQTPSHQVTQMGQEVILRCVPISNHLYFYWYRQILGQKVEFLVSFYNNEISEKSEIFDDQFSVERPDGSNFTLKIRSTKLEDSAMYFCASSGAGENQPQHFGDGTRLSIL.

The CDR3 sequence: CASRPAGGYEQYF. The CDR3 DNA reads as TGTGCCAGTAGGCCAGCGGGGGGTTACGAGCAGTACTTC. V is TRBV19 and J is TRBJ2-7, with 9 bases matching TRBD2. Trimming took 6 bases from V and 4 from J; bases not matched to a gene: 4. This CDR3 spans 13 amino acids. Germline V gene data show CDR1 as LNHDA and CDR2 as SQIVND (reference sequence).

The chain carries TRBV7-9 and TRBJ1-2; D is ambiguous. Trimming pared 4 bases from V and 6 bases from J, leaving 18 bases between. Germline CDR1 and CDR2: SEHNR and FQNEAQ (reference sequence). This CDR3 has 15 residues. CDR3 DNA sequence: TGTGCCAGCAGCTCCCCGAACGCGGATTTACATGGCTACACCTTC. Residues: CASSSPNADLHGYTF.

V gene TRBV5-1 combines with J gene TRBJ2-1; 9 bases map to TRBD1. This CDR3 is built from 14 residues. Looked up from germline, CDR1 is SGHRS and CDR2 is YFSETQ. V lost 4 bases and J lost 7; bases outside the gene matches: 6. The CDR3 region is CASSRGQGGNEQFF. The CDR3 DNA follows: TGCGCCAGCAGCAGGGGACAGGGTGGAAATGAGCAGTTCTTC.

The gene calls are TRBV6-5 and TRBJ2-3; tentative D call: TRBD2 (5 bases). Germline-derived CDR1 and CDR2 are MNHEY and SVGAGI. This CDR3 is built from 15 residues. With 7 bases removed from V and 0 bases from J, the gap between germline ends came to 14 bases. The CDR3 loop reads CASKQSTGSTDTQYF. CDR3 DNA sequence: TGTGCCAGCAAGCAATCCACGGGGAGCACAGATACGCAGTATTTT.